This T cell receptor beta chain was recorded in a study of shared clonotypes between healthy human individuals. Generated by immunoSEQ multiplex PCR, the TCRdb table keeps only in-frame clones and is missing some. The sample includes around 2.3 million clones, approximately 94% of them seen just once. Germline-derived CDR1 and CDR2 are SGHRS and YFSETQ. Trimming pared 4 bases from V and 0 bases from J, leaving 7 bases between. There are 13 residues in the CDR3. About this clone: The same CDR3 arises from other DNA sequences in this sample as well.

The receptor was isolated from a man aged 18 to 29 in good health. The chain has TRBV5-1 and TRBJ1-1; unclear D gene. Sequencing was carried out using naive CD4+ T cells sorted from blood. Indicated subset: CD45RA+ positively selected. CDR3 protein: CASSPGLNTEAFF. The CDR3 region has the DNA TGCGCCAGCAGCCCCGGACTGAACACTGAAGCTTTCTTT.